This T cell receptor (beta chain) was recorded in a study of human T cells and chemical hapten exposure. Turning to the study itself: Diphenylcyclopropenone was applied weekly to patients' scalps across the approximately 25-week study. Study-level findings and limits: Expanded TCRs formed significantly more large CDR3 similarity clusters than controls.

Documented time point: patch test 1, 2 weeks after DPC sensitization. The treatment was: therapeutic diphenylcyclopropenone sensitization with weekly scalp DPC. This clonotype appeared many times. Its antigen is not identified. Each CDR3 protein gets one entry after TCRdb re-called the RACE reads with MiXCR. The repertoire consists of some 180,000 distinct CDR3 sequences, with under 25% occurring once and the leading ten covering about 7%. CDR3 length: 14 residues. The germline V gene has CDR1 DFQATT and CDR2 SNEGSKA (reference sequence). V lost 3 bases to trimming and J lost 4 bases, with 10 bases between them.

This sequence joins TRBV20-1 and TRBJ1-6, with D possibly TRBD1 on 5 matching bases. The sequence was collected from a woman aged 45-59 years with alopecia areata. Some clones in this sample may be carry-over from other donors' samples. Sequenced here: whole blood, sampled in connection with sensitization to the hapten diphenylcyclopropenone (DPC). The CDR3 loop is CSARGPAYNSPLHF. CDR3 DNA sequence: TGCAGTGCTAGGGGGCCAGCGTATAATTCACCCCTCCACTTT.